This TCR beta chain was observed in a study of T cells expressing NK-cell markers. Study at large: Sorted CD3+CD56+NKG2C+, CD3+CD56+NKG2C- and CD3+CD56-NKG2C+ T cells supplied TCR beta repertoires.

Study-level results: Unclear, still, was the HCMV specificity of the expanded NKG2C+ T cell clones. NKG2C+ dominant clonotypes from 5 to 7 donors made up about 1.0-7.5% of CD8+ T cells.

About this clonotype: Its antigen is undetermined.

Per germline, CDR1 MNHEY and CDR2 SVGAGI. CDR3 length: 15 residues. With UMIs, 5'RACE template switching was used to make TCR beta cDNA. TCRdb re-called the 5' RACE reads and gives one entry per CDR3 protein, without DNA. The table lists some 440,000 distinct CDR3 sequences. The chain uses TRBV6-5 and TRBJ1-1; there is no DNA to check the TCRdb D call of TRBD1. Sequenced: blood T cells: a sorted CD56 or NKG2C T cell subset, CD4+ or CD8+ T cells, or bulk PBMC T cells (not recorded which). The origin of this receptor is a woman between 45 and 60 years old in good health. The chain's CDR3 is CASHPNGQHNTEAFF.